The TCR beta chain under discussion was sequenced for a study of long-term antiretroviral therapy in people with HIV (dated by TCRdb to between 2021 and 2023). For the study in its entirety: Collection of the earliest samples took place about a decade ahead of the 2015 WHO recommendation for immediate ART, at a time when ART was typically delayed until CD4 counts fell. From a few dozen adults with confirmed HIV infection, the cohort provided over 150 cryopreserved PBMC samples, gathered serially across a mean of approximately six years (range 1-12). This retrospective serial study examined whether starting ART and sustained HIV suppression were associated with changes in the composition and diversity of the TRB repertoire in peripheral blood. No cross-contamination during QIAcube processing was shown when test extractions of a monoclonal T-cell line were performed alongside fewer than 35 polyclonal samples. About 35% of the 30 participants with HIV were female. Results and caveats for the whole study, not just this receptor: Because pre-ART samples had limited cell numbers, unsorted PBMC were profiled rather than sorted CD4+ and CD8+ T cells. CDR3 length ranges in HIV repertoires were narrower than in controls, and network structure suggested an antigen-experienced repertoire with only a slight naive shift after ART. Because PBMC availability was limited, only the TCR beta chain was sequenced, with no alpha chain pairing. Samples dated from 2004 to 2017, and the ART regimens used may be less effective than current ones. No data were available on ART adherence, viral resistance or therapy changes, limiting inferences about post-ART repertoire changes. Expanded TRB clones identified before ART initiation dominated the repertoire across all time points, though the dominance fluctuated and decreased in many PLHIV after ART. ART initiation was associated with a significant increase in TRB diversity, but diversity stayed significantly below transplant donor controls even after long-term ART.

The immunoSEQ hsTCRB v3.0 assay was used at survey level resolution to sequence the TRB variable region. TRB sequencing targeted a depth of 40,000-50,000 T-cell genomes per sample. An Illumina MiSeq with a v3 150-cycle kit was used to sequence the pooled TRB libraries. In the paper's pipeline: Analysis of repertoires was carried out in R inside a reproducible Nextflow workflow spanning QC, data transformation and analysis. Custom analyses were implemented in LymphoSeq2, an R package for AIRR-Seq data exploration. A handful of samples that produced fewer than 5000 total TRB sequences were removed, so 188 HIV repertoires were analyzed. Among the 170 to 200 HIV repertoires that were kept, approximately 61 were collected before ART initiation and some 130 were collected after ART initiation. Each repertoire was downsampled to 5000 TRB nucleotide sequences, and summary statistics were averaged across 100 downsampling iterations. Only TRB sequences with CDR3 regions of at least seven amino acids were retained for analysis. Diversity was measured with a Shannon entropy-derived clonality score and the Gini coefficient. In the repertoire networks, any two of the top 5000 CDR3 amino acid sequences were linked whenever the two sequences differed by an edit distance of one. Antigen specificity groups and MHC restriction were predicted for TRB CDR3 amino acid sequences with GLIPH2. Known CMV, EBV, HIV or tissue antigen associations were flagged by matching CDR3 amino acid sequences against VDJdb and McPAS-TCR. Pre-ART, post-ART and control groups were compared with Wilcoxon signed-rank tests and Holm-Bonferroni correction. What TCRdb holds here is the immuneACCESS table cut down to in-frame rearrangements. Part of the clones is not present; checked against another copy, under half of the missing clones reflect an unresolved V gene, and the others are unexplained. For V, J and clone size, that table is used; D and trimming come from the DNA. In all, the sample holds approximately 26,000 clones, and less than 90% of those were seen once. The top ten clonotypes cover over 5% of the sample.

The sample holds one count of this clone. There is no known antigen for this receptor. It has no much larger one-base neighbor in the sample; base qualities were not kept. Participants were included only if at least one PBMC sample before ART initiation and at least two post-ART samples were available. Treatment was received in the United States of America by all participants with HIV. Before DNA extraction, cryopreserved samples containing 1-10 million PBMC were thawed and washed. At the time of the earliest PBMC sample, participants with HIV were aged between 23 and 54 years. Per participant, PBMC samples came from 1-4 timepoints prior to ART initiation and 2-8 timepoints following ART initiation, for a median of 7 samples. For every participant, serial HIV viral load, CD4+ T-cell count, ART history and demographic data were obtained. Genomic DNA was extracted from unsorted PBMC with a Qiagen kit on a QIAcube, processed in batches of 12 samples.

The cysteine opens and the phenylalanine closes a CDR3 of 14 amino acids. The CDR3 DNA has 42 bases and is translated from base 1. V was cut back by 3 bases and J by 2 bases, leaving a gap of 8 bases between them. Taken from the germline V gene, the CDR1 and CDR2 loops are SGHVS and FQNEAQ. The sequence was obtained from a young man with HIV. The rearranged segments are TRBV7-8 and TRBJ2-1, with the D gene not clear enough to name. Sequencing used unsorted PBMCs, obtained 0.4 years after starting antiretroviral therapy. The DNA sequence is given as TGTGCCAGCAGCTTGAGTTCCCCCTACAATGAGCAGTTCTTC. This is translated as CASSLSSPYNEQFF. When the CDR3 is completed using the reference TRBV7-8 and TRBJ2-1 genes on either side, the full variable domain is GAGVSQSPRYKVAKRGQDVALRCDPISGHVSLFWYQQALGQGPEFLTYFQNEAQLDKSGLPSDRFFAERPEGSVSTLKIQRTQQEDSAVYLCASSLSSPYNEQFFGPGTRLTVL.